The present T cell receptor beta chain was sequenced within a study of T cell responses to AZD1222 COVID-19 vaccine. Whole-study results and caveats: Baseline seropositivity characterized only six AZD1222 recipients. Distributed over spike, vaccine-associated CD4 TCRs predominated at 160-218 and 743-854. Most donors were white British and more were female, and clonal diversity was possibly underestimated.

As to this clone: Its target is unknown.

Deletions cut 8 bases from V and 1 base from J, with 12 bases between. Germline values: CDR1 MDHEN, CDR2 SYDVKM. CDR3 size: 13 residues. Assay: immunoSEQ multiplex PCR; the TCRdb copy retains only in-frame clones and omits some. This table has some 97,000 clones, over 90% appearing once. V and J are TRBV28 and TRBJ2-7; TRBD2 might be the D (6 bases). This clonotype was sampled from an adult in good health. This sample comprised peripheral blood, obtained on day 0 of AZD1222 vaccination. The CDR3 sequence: CASLRDFSYEQYF. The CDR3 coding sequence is TGTGCCAGCCTGCGGGACTTTTCCTACGAGCAGTACTTC. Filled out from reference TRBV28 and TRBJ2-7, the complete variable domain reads DVKVTQSSRYLVKRTGEKVFLECVQDMDHENMFWYRQDPGLGLRLIYFSYDVKMKEKGDIPEGYSVSREKKERFSLILESASTNQTSMYLCASLRDFSYEQYFGPGTRLTVT.